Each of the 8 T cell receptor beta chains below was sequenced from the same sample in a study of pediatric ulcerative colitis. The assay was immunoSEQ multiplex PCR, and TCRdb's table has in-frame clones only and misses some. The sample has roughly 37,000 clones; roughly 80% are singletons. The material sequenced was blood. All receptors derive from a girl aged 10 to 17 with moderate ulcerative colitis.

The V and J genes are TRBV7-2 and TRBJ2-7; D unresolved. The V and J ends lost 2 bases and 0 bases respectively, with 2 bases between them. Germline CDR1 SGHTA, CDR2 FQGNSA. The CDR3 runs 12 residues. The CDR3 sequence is CASSLTSYEQYF. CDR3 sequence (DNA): TGTGCCAGCAGCTTAACCTCCTACGAGCAGTACTTC.

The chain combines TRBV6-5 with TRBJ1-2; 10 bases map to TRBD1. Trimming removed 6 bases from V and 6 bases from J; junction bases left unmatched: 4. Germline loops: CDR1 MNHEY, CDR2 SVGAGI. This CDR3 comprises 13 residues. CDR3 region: CASSPGQGDGYTF. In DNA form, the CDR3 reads TGTGCCAGCAGCCCCGGACAGGGGGATGGCTACACCTTC.

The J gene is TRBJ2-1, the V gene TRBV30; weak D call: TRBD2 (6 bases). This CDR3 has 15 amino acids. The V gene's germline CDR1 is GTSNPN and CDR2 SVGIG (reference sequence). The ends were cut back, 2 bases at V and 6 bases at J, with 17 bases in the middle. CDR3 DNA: TGTGCCTGGAGTAGGGCCAGCGGGCCTTCCAATGAGCAGTTCTTC. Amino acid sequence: CAWSRASGPSNEQFF.

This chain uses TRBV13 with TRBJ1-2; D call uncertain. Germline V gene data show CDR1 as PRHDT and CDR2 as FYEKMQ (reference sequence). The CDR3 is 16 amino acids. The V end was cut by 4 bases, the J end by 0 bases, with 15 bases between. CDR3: CASSSGRFGTNYGYTF. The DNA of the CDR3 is TGTGCCAGCAGCTCCGGGAGATTTGGGACTAACTATGGCTACACCTTC.

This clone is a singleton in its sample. The CDR3 here is CASRPDSQNEQFF. The CDR3 DNA reads TGCGCCAGCAGGCCGGACTCACAAAATGAGCAGTTCTTC. The chain couples TRBV5-1 to TRBJ2-1, with D possibly matching TRBD2 (5 bases). The CDR3 has 13 residues. V was shortened by 5 bases and J by 7 bases, with 13 bases between the two germline ends. Germline V gene data show CDR1 as SGHRS and CDR2 as YFSETQ.

CDR3 in DNA: TGTGCCAGCACCTCACGGACTAGCGGGCAAGAGACCCAGTACTTC. This encodes CASTSRTSGQETQYF. The chain uses TRBV2 and TRBJ2-5; 11 nucleotides match TRBD2. The trim removed 7 bases at V and 2 bases at J, leaving 6 bases unmatched. CDR1 and CDR2 from the germline V gene are SNHLY and FYNNEI. The CDR3 has 15 amino acids.

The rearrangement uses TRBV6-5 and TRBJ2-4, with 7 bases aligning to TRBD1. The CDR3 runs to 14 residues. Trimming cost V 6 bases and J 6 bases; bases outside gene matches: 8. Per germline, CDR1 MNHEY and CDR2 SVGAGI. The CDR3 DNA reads TGTGCCAGCAGACTTCCGGGACAGCCAAACATTCAGTACTTC. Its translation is CASRLPGQPNIQYF.

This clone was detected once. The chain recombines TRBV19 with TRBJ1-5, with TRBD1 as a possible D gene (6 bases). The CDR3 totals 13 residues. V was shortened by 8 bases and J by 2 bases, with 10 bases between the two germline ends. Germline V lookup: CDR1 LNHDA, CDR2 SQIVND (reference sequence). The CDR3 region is CASGGRGNQPQHF. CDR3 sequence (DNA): TGTGCCAGTGGGGGCAGGGGCAATCAGCCCCAGCATTTT.